The 18 T cell receptor beta chains presented below share a single source sample, sequenced in a study of cytomegalovirus exposure and HLA in healthy donors. The primer mix had 60 Vbeta and 13 Jbeta primers. This table comes from immunoSEQ multiplex PCR, and its TCRdb copy is limited to in-frame clones, with some not included. The sample records just over 150,000 clones, roughly three quarters being singletons. Sequencing was carried out using PBMCs. All receptors derive from a man aged 40-55 years in good health and CMV-seropositive.

J is TRBJ2-3 and V is TRBV2, with TRBD2 matching over 7 bases. The trim removed 3 bases at V and 10 bases at J, leaving 7 bases unmatched. The CDR3 loop spans 13 amino acids. Germline V gene sequence: CDR1 SNHLY, CDR2 FYNNEI. In DNA form, the CDR3 reads TGTGCCAGCAGTGAGGTGATAGCGGGCTCGCAGTATTTT. It specifies CASSEVIAGSQYF.

The chain couples TRBV6-5 to TRBJ1-6; D possibly corresponds to TRBD1 (6 bases). The CDR3 is made up of 16 amino acids. In germline, CDR1 is MNHEY, CDR2 SVGAGI. Trimming removed 4 bases at V and 9 bases at J, with 19 bases between. The DNA for the CDR3 is TGTGCCAGCAGTTTCCTGCGCCTGGGGGCAGGTTCACCCCTCCACTTT. The encoded protein is CASSFLRLGAGSPLHF.

The J gene is TRBJ1-6, the V gene TRBV7-9; no reliable D call. This CDR3 is 14 amino acids long. The germline V gene has CDR1 SEHNR and CDR2 FQNEAQ (reference sequence). Trimming pared 3 bases from V and 7 bases from J, leaving 10 bases between. DNA of the CDR3: TGTGCCAGCAGCTTTGAGCCCCCCAATTCACCCCTCCACTTT. Its translation: CASSFEPPNSPLHF. Based on the CDR3 plus reference TRBV7-9 and TRBJ1-6, the full variable domain is DTGVSQNPRHKITKRGQNVTFRCDPISEHNRLYWYRQTLGQGPEFLTYFQNEAQLEKSRLLSDRFSAERPKGSFSTLEIQRTEQGDSAMYLCASSFEPPNSPLHFGNGTRLTVT.

This clone was observed a handful of times. The rearrangement uses TRBV6-5 and TRBJ2-7, with 7 bases aligning to TRBD1. The CDR3 covers 12 residues. V trimming: 6 bases; J trimming: 5 bases; junction bases outside the gene matches: 4. Germline values: CDR1 MNHEY, CDR2 SVGAGI. This CDR3 reads CASRSDRDEQYF. The CDR3 DNA is TGTGCCAGCAGATCCGACAGGGACGAGCAGTACTTC.

The chain links TRBV5-1 to TRBJ1-2; tentative D call: TRBD1 (5 bases). The CDR3 extends over 13 amino acids. Germline CDR1 SGHRS, CDR2 YFSETQ. V gave up 1 base and J gave up 7 bases, with 11 bases separating them. CDR3 loop: CASSLSREGGYTF. DNA of the CDR3: TGCGCCAGCAGCTTGTCCAGGGAGGGTGGCTACACCTTC. Variable domain in full (rest from reference TRBV5-1 and TRBJ1-2): KAGVTQTPRYLIKTRGQQVTLSCSPISGHRSVSWYQQTPGQGLQFLFEYFSETQRNKGNFPGRFSGRQFSNSRSEMNVSTLELGDSALYLCASSLSREGGYTFGSGTRLTVV.

The rearrangement links TRBV5-1 to TRBJ2-3; 8 bases agree with TRBD1. Germline V gene data show CDR1 as SGHRS and CDR2 as YFSETQ. The V gene end was trimmed by 5 bases and the J gene end by 5 bases; junction bases not matched to a gene: 1. The CDR3 length is 12 residues. This CDR3 is CASRQGEDTQYF. The CDR3 DNA reads as TGCGCCAGCAGACAGGGGGAAGATACGCAGTATTTT.

This clone has only one observation. The genes are TRBV5-4 and TRBJ2-6, with TRBD1 matching over 7 bases. Germline CDR1 and CDR2: SGHNT and YYREEE (reference sequence). The CDR3 spans 17 residues. Trimming cost V 4 bases and J 4 bases; bases outside gene matches: 11. The CDR3 coding sequence is TGTGCCAGCAGCGTACAGGGGCTTAGGGCGGGGGCCAACGTCCTGACTTTC. It translates to CASSVQGLRAGANVLTF. Based on the CDR3 plus reference TRBV5-4 and TRBJ2-6, the full variable domain is ETGVTQSPTHLIKTRGQQVTLRCSSQSGHNTVSWYQQALGQGPQFIFQYYREEENGRGNFPPRFSGLQFPNYSSELNVNALELDDSALYLCASSVQGLRAGANVLTFGAGSRLTVL.

The chain joins TRBV15 to TRBJ2-7; D remains unclear. This CDR3 is built from 13 residues. V lost 0 bases and J 6 bases, leaving 9 bases between the germline ends. Germline CDR1 is LNHNV and CDR2 is YYDKDF (reference sequence). The CDR3 DNA reads as TGTGCCACCAGCAGAGATGAAGCGATCGAGCAGTACTTC. Translated: CATSRDEAIEQYF.

V usage is TRBV7-2 and J usage is TRBJ2-1; 8 nucleotides line up with TRBD2. Per the germline V gene, CDR1 is SGHTA and CDR2 is FQGNSA. Trimming took 2 bases from V and 7 from J; bases not matched to a gene: 10. This CDR3 is 16 amino acids long. As DNA, the CDR3 is TGTGCCAGCAGCTTAAATAGACGGGGGGGCCTTAATGAGCAGTTCTTC. Its protein product is CASSLNRRGGLNEQFF. Together with reference TRBV7-2 and TRBJ2-1, the CDR3 gives the full variable domain: GAGVSQSPSNKVTEKGKDVELRCDPISGHTALYWYRQSLGQGLEFLIYFQGNSAPDKSGLPSDRFSAERTGGSVSTLTIQRTQQEDSAVYLCASSLNRRGGLNEQFFGPGTRLTVL.

This clone has more than one count but fewer than ten. V gene TRBV5-8 combines with J gene TRBJ1-5; maybe TRBD1 (5 bases). The CDR3 spans 14 residues. Trimming pared 4 bases from V and 7 bases from J, leaving 15 bases between. CDR1 and CDR2 (germline): SGHTS, YDEGEE. The CDR3: CASSRRKQGQPQHF. The CDR3 DNA reads TGTGCCAGCAGCCGTAGAAAGCAGGGACAGCCCCAGCATTTT. Looking up the rest from reference TRBV5-8 and TRBJ1-5 gives the full variable domain: EAGVTQSPTHLIKTRGQQATLRCSPISGHTSVYWYQQALGLGLQFLLWYDEGEERNRGNFPPRFSGRQFPNYSSELNVNALELEDSALYLCASSRRKQGQPQHFGDGTRLSIL.

The chain combines TRBV4-3 with TRBJ2-2; 7 bases align to TRBD1. This CDR3 has 16 amino acids. The V gene end was trimmed by 4 bases and the J gene end by 4 bases; junction bases not matched to a gene: 9. In germline, CDR1 is LGHNA, CDR2 YSLEER. The CDR3 loop is CASSPDRDQGTGELFF. CDR3 in DNA: TGCGCCAGCAGCCCCGACAGGGATCAGGGCACCGGGGAGCTGTTTTTT.

The V call is TRBV6-1, the J call TRBJ1-2; no clear D gene. CDR1 is MNHNS, CDR2 SASEGT, per germline. Trimming left V 0 bases short and J 3 bases short, with 8 bases between. The CDR3 consists of 14 residues. The CDR3 bases are TGTGCCAGCAGTGAAGCGGGGAGGGACTATGGCTACACCTTC. This gives the protein CASSEAGRDYGYTF.

This rearrangement joins TRBV6-4 to TRBJ1-6; no definite D call. The V and J ends lost 4 bases and 9 bases respectively, with 13 bases between them. This CDR3 has 14 amino acids. The germline V gene has CDR1 MRHNA and CDR2 SNTAGT. The chain's CDR3 is CASSAAGGSSPLHF. For the CDR3, the DNA is TGTGCCAGCAGTGCGGCGGGAGGGAGTTCACCCCTCCACTTT.

The chain recombines TRBV10-3 with TRBJ2-2; tentative D call: TRBD1 (5 bases). Germline CDR1 is ENHRY and CDR2 is SYGVKD. Between the trimmed V and J ends, which lost 3 bases and 0 bases, there was a span of 11 bases. The CDR3 is 16 residues long. The CDR3 DNA follows: TGTGCCATCAGTGAACAGACAGTCGCGAACACCGGGGAGCTGTTTTTT. This encodes CAISEQTVANTGELFF.

The rearrangement uses TRBV7-9 and TRBJ2-2; 9 bases align to TRBD2. The junction had 12 bases not matched to a gene; V was cut back by 4 bases and J by 6 bases. The CDR3 covers 17 residues. Looked up from germline, CDR1 is SEHNR and CDR2 is FQNEAQ (reference sequence). The CDR3, as DNA: TGTGCCAGCAGCTCCGAATGGAGCGGGGGGTTCGCCGGGGAGCTGTTTTTT. This gives the protein CASSSEWSGGFAGELFF. The full variable domain, in which reference TRBV7-9 and TRBJ2-2 provide the parts outside the CDR3, is DTGVSQNPRHKITKRGQNVTFRCDPISEHNRLYWYRQTLGQGPEFLTYFQNEAQLEKSRLLSDRFSAERPKGSFSTLEIQRTEQGDSAMYLCASSSEWSGGFAGELFFGEGSRLTVL.

A single count supports this clone. V usage is TRBV9 and J usage is TRBJ1-5, with TRBD1 matching 7 bases. The CDR3 loop spans 16 amino acids. From germline, CDR1 is SGDLS and CDR2 YYNGEE. With 3 bases clipped from V and 3 bases from J, the junction kept 9 bases outside the gene matches. CDR3 residues: CASSATGGTVNQPQHF. CDR3 DNA: TGTGCCAGCAGCGCAACAGGTGGGACAGTCAATCAGCCCCAGCATTTT.

CDR3 sequence: CASSWGVTRLSYEQYF. As DNA, the CDR3 is TGTGCCAGCAGCTGGGGGGTGACAAGACTATCCTACGAGCAGTACTTC. The V and J genes are TRBV28 and TRBJ2-7, with D possibly TRBD2 on 6 matching bases. Trimming removed 6 bases at V and 1 base at J, with 19 bases between. The CDR3 runs 16 residues. Germline V CDR1 and CDR2: MDHEN, SYDVKM.

V gene TRBV29-1 combines with J gene TRBJ2-7, with a tentative D call TRBD2 (6 bases). Trimming took off 5 bases at V and 2 bases at J, with 13 bases between the two ends. Germline CDR1 reads SQVTM; CDR2 reads ANQGSEA. CDR3 length: 13 residues. CDR3 sequence reads: CSVHGTSAYEQYF. The CDR3 region has the DNA TGCAGCGTTCATGGGACTTCTGCCTACGAGCAGTACTTC.